This is a list of T cell receptor beta chains from one sample in a study of T cells in Graves' hyperthyroidism and ophthalmopathy. MiXCR, run by TCRdb on the multiplex PCR reads, gives a single entry per CDR3 protein. The data hold a few hundred thousand distinct CDR3 sequences, with about a sixth observed a single time. The specimen sequenced was blood. Receptors were obtained from a middle-aged woman with Graves' ophthalmopathy. The CDR3 runs from the conserved cysteine through the conserved F or W. Each record gives: D gene, clone size, V gene, J gene, CDR3 DNA, CDR3 protein. D genes are given only for firm matches. Some rows have no size entry. The others give once, few or many, or a class for an expanded clone.

NA	many	TRBV20-1	TRBJ2-1	TGCAGTGCTAGAGATTCAGTGTACAATGAGCAGTTCTTC	CSARDSVYNEQFF
NA	many	TRBV5-1	TRBJ1-1	TGCGCCAGCAGCTTTCACGGGGAGATGAACACTGAAGCTTTCTTT	CASSFHGEMNTEAFF
NA	many	TRBV7-2	TRBJ2-3	TGTGCCAGCAGCTTAGACTGGGACACGGCCACAGATACGCAGTATTTT	CASSLDWDTATDTQYF
TRBD2	many	TRBV7-3	TRBJ2-2	TGTGCCAGCAGCTTAAAGGGAGGTTGGCGGGAGCCCGGGGAGCTGTTTTTT	CASSLKGGWREPGELFF
NA	few	TRBV9	TRBJ2-5	TGTGCCAGCAGCGTAGACGGAAACATACAGACCCAGTACTTC	CASSVDGNIQTQYF
NA	NA	TRBV4-1	TRBJ1-6	TGCGCCAGCAGCCAAGTTCTAGGATCACCCCTCCACTTT	CASSQVLGSPLHF
NA	few	TRBV20-1	TRBJ2-7	TGCAGTGCTAGGGGCGGAGGGGGTAGCGAGCAGTACTTC	CSARGGGGSEQYF
NA	many	TRBV20-1	TRBJ1-1	TGCAGTGCCAGGTGGAACACTGAAGCTTTCTTT	CSARWNTEAFF
TRBD1	few	TRBV15	TRBJ1-1	TGTGCCACCAGCAGAGATCAGGCAGGGGGCAATGAAGCTTTCTTT	CATSRDQAGGNEAFF
NA	many	TRBV2	TRBJ1-1	TGTGCCAGCAGTGAAGCGCTTGGGGTTGAAGCTTTCTTT	CASSEALGVEAFF
NA	many	TRBV10-3	TRBJ2-5	TGTGCCATCAGTGACAGGGGGGAAGAGACCCAGTACTTC	CAISDRGEETQYF
NA	NA	TRBV6-2/TRBV6-3	TRBJ2-1	TGTGCCAGCACCGGAGGGGGGGTCAATGAGCAGTTCTTC	CASTGGGVNEQFF
NA	many	TRBV13	TRBJ2-3	TGTGCCAGCAGCGTAACGGGGGGCGCAGATACGCAGTATTTT	CASSVTGGADTQYF
NA	NA	TRBV13	TRBJ2-1	TGTGCCAGCAGCGGCGCTTATGAGCAGTTCTTC	CASSGAYEQFF
TRBD1	many	TRBV2	TRBJ1-5	TGTGCCAGCAGTGTCGGACAGGGGAATCAGCCCCAGCATTTT	CASSVGQGNQPQHF
NA	many	TRBV7-3	TRBJ1-5	TGTGCCAGCAGCGCGACGCTTACAACGGGACATATAGATGGGCCCCAGCATTTT	CASSATLTTGHIDGPQHF
NA	many	TRBV20-1	TRBJ2-3	TGCAGTGCTATCGGCGGGCGAGTTCCAGATACGCAGTATTTT	CSAIGGRVPDTQYF
TRBD1	once	TRBV12-3/TRBV12-4	TRBJ1-1	TGTGCCAGCGTTGGGGGACAGCGAGAGATGAACACTGAAGCTTTCTTT	CASVGGQREMNTEAFF
TRBD2	many	TRBV20-1	TRBJ2-7	TGCAGTGCTAAGCGGGATGTTTACGAGCAGTACTTC	CSAKRDVYEQYF
NA	NA	TRBV2	TRBJ2-5	TGTGCCAGCCTCGATAGGGGCGTAGGGGAGACCCAGTACTTC	CASLDRGVGETQYF
TRBD2	NA	TRBV6-1	TRBJ2-7	TGTGCCAGCAACCCCGGGACTAGCGGGGACGAGCAGTACTTC	CASNPGTSGDEQYF